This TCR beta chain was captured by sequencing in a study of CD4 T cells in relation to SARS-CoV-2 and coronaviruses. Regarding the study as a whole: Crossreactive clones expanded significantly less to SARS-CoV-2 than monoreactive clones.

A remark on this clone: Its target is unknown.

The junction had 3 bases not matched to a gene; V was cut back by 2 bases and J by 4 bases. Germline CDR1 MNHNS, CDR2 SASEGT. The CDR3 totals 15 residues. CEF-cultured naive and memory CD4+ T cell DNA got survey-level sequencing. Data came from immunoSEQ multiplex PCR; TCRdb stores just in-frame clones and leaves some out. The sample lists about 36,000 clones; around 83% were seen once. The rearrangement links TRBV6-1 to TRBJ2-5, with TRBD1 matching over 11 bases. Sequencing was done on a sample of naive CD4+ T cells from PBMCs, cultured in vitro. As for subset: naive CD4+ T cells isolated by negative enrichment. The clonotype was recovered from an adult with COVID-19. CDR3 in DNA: TGTGCCAGCAGTGAATTAGGGACAGGGGGAGAGACCCAGTACTTC. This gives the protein CASSELGTGGETQYF.